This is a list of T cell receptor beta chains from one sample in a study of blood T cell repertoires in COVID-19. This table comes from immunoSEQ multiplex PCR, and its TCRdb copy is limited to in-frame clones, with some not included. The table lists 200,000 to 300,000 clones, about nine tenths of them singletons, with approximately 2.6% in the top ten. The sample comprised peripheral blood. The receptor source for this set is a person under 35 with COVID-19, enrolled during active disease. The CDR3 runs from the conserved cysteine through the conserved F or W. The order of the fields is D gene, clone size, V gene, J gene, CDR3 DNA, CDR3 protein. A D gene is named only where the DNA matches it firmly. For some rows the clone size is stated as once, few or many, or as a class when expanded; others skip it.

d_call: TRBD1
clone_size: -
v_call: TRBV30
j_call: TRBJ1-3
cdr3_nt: TGTGCCTGGAGCAGGACAGGGGTTGGAAACACCATATATTTT
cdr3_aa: CAWSRTGVGNTIYF

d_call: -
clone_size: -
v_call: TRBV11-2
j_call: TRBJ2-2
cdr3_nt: TGTGCCAGCAGCTTAGAAGGGGCAGGGACCGGGGAGCTGTTTTTT
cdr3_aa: CASSLEGAGTGELFF

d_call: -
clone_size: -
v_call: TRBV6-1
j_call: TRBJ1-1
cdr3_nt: TGTGCCAGCAGTGAGAGGCCAGGGTATGAAGCTTTCTTT
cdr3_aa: CASSERPGYEAFF

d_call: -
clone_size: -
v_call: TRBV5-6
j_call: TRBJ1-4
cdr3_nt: TGTGCCAGCAGCTTTTGGGGGGTTAAGGAAAAACTGTTTTTT
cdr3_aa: CASSFWGVKEKLFF

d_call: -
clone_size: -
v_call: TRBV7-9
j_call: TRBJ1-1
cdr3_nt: TGTGCCAGCCTCGTCAACTCGGAGGCTTTCTTT
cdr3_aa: CASLVNSEAFF

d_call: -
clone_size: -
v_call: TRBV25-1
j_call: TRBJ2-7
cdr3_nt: TGTGCCAGCAGTGAAGGGGTGGGAGGACCCTCCAGTTACTACGAGCAGTACTTC
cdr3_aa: CASSEGVGGPSSYYEQYF

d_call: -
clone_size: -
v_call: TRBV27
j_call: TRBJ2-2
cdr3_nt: TGTGCCAGCAGTACCCGTCGGACAGCAAACACCGGGGAGCTGTTTTTT
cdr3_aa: CASSTRRTANTGELFF

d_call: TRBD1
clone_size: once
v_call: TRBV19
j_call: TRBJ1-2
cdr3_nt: TGTGCCAGTATAGGGTCGCAGACAGGGTTCTATGGCTACACCTTC
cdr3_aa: CASIGSQTGFYGYTF

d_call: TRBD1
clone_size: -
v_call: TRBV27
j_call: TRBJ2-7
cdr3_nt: TGTGCCAGCAGTGTGACAGGGAGCTCCTACGAGCAGTACTTC
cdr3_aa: CASSVTGSSYEQYF

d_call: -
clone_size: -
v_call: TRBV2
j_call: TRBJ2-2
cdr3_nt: TGTGCCAGCAGGAGTGGTGGCACCGGGGAGCTGTTTTTT
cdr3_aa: CASRSGGTGELFF

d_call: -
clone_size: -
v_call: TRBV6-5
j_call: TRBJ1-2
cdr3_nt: TGTGCCAGCAGTTACGCCGGGCGGGAAGACTATGGCTACACCTTC
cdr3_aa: CASSYAGREDYGYTF

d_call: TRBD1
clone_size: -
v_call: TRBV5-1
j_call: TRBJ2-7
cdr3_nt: TGCGCCAGCAGCTTGATGGGGGACAGGGGCCACGAGCAGTACTTC
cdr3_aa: CASSLMGDRGHEQYF

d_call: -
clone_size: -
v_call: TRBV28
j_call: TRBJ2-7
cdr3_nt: TGTGCCAGCATCCAGGCCAATTTGCTCAGCTCCTACGAGCAGTACTTC
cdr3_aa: CASIQANLLSSYEQYF

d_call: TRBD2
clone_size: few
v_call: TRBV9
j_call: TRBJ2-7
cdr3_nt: TGTGCCAGCAGCGTAGAGGGGACTAGCGGTCCCTACGAGCAGTACTTC
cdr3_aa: CASSVEGTSGPYEQYF

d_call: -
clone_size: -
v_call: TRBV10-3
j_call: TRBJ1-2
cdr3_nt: TGTGCCATCAGTGATTTAACAGTCCATGGCTACACCTTC
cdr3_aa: CAISDLTVHGYTF

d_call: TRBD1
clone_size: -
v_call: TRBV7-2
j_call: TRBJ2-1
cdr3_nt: TGTGCCAGCAGCTCAAGACAGGGCCCAAATGAGCAGTTCTTC
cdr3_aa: CASSSRQGPNEQFF

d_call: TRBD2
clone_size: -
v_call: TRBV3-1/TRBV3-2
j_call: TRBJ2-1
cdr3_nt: TGTGCCAGCAGCCCCTATTCAACTAGCGGGTCCTACAATGAGCAGTTCTTC
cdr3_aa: CASSPYSTSGSYNEQFF

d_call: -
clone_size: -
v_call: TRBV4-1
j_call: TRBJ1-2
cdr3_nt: TGCGCCAGCAGCCTGCGCGGCTGGGGGGGGTCGAACTATGGCTACACCTTC
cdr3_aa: CASSLRGWGGSNYGYTF